This T cell receptor (beta chain) was observed in a study of identical twins. Study-wide findings and caveats: Abundant beta clonotypes from cord blood bore fewer insertions; memory repertoires lacked this pattern. Researchers reported excess low generation probability among twin-shared out-of-frame alpha sequences.

V was shortened by 7 bases and J by 3 bases, with 12 bases between the two germline ends. CDR1 is MNHEY, CDR2 SVGEGT, per germline. The CDR3 extends over 13 amino acids. A universal primer site arose from template switching, and cDNA bore unique molecular identifiers. TCRdb reprocessed the 5' RACE reads via MiXCR and lists one record per CDR3 protein. The data hold under 500,000 distinct CDR3 sequences, with 14% observed a single time. For this clonotype: Its specificity is not known.

The same sample was also studied in work on yellow fever vaccine responses in identical twins. That investigation notes: Twins' vaccine T cell responses reportedly seemed partly convergent and partly personalized.

Sequencing was carried out using CD4+ T cells sorted from blood. The clonotype originates from a woman aged 18-29 years in good health. V gene TRBV6-2 or TRBV6-3 combines with J gene TRBJ2-5, with D possibly being TRBD1 (6 bases). The CDR3 sequence: CASTNAGEETQYF. CDR3 nucleotide sequence: TGTGCCAGCACAAACGCAGGGGAAGAGACCCAGTACTTC.